This T cell receptor (beta chain) was sequenced for a study of beta chain features in type 1 diabetes. Study-wide findings and caveats: In all four CD4+ subsets, TCRB CDR3 length was significantly, moderately reduced in type 1 diabetes.

This clone was seen a handful of times. What it binds is unknown. CDR3 length equals 14 residues. CDR1 is ENHRY, CDR2 SYGVKD, per germline. V lost 7 bases and J lost 0, with 10 bases in between. Expressed TCRB transcripts were sequenced after all isolated RNA was converted to cDNA. The protocol was immunoSEQ multiplex PCR, while the TCRdb copy is restricted to in-frame clones and leaves out a portion. The table includes around 710,000 clones, around an eighth detected once. This receptor was identified in a man younger than 45 with type 1 diabetes. The sequenced material came from naive CD4+ T cells from blood. The chain uses TRBV10-3 and TRBJ2-1; no reliable D call. The CDR3 sequence: CAIKDGSSYNEQFF. The DNA of the CDR3 is TGTGCCATCAAAGACGGAAGCTCCTACAATGAGCAGTTCTTC.